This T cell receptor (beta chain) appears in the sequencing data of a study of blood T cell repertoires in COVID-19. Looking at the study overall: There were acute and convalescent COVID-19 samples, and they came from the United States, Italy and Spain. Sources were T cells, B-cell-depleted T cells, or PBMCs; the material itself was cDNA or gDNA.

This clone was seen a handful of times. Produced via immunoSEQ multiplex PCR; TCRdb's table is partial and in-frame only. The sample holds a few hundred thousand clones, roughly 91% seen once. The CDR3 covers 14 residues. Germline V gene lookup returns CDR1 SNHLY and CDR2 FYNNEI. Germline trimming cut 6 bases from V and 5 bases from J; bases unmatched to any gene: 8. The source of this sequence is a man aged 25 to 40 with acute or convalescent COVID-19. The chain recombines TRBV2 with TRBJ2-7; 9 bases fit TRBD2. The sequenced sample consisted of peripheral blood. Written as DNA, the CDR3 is TGTGCCAGCAGCAAATCTAGCGGGGTTGACGAGCAGTACTTC. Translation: CASSKSSGVDEQYF.